Each of the 26 T cell receptor beta chains below was sequenced from the same sample in a study of monozygotic twins with inflammatory bowel disease (dated by TCRdb to the late 2010s). The library relied on 5' RACE. Data came from an Illumina HiSeq 2500. Following TCRdb reprocessing, every CDR3 protein sequence forms one entry, and DNA is not provided. This sample's listing comprises about 110,000 distinct CDR3 sequences. 9.5% to 15% of the sample rests with the top ten. Material for sequencing was blood. These receptors originate from a human donor with ulcerative colitis or Crohn's disease, or a healthy co-twin of an affected twin (not recorded which).

V and J are TRBV5-4 and TRBJ2-3. The CDR3 spans 11 residues. Germline V gene lookup returns CDR1 SGHNT and CDR2 YYREEE (reference sequence). The chain's CDR3 is CASGGTDTQYF.

The genes are TRBV20-1 and TRBJ2-5. Per the germline V gene, CDR1 is DFQATT and CDR2 is SNEGSKA (reference sequence). The CDR3 is made up of 13 amino acids. CDR3 in amino acids: CSAESERQETQYF.

The J gene is TRBJ2-3, the V gene TRBV15; TCRdb reports TRBD1, a call that lacks DNA to check it against. The CDR3 contains 16 residues. Germline V gene lookup returns CDR1 LNHNV and CDR2 YYDKDF (reference sequence). The CDR3 here is CATSSKGQGSADTQYF.

This chain uses TRBV4-3 with TRBJ2-7; checking the TCRdb D call of TRBD2 is not possible without DNA. The CDR3 spans 14 residues. Germline loops: CDR1 LGHNA, CDR2 YSLEER. The CDR3 loop is CASSQDGGSYEQYF.

The chain recombines TRBV5-1 with TRBJ2-1; without DNA, the TCRdb call of TRBD1 cannot be checked. Germline CDR1 is SGHRS and CDR2 is YFSETQ. The CDR3 has 14 residues. Here the CDR3 reads CASSRPTGANEQFF.

The chain uses TRBV24-1 and TRBJ1-6. Germline V gene lookup returns CDR1 KGHDR and CDR2 SFDVKD. The CDR3 loop spans 14 amino acids. The CDR3 region is CATSDFGDSSPLHF.

The J gene is TRBJ2-7, the V gene TRBV5-1; TCRdb designates TRBD1, a call that cannot be tested without DNA. From germline, CDR1 is SGHRS and CDR2 YFSETQ. The CDR3 loop spans 14 amino acids. The CDR3 is CASSLEAGVGEQYF.

The chain joins TRBV7-9 to TRBJ2-5; as DNA is missing, the TRBD2 call by TCRdb cannot be tested. Germline assignment: CDR1 SEHNR and CDR2 FQNEAQ (reference sequence). The CDR3 runs to 14 residues. The CDR3 protein is CASIPLGGKETQYF.

V usage is TRBV18 and J usage is TRBJ2-7. The V gene's germline CDR1 is KGHSH and CDR2 LQKENI. CDR3 length: 16 residues. CDR3: CASSPPGRSLNYEQYF.

The J gene is TRBJ2-7, the V gene TRBV5-1. Germline CDR1 SGHRS, CDR2 YFSETQ. The CDR3 is 15 amino acids. The CDR3 reads CASSLDTGSFYEQYF.

The CDR3 spells CASSQAQLAGAGDTQYF. The chain carries TRBV4-2 and TRBJ2-3; TCRdb lists TRBD2, though no DNA is available to test this call. Looked up from germline, CDR1 is LGHNA and CDR2 is YNFKEQ. This CDR3 has 17 residues.

The V call is TRBV5-6, the J call TRBJ2-1; absent DNA, TCRdb's TRBD2 call cannot be checked. CDR1 is SGHDT and CDR2 is YYEEEE in the germline V gene. CDR3 length: 17 amino acids. The CDR3 is CASRGGLAFSLNNEQFF. The entire variable domain, with the rest obtained from reference TRBV5-6 and TRBJ2-1, is as follows: DAGVTQSPTHLIKTRGQQVTLRCSPKSGHDTVSWYQQALGQGPQFIFQYYEEEERQRGNFPDRFSGHQFPNYSSELNVNALLLGDSALYLCASRGGLAFSLNNEQFFGPGTRLTVL.

The chain employs TRBV27 and TRBJ1-6; the D call from TCRdb, TRBD1, cannot be confirmed without DNA. The CDR3 has 17 amino acids. In germline, CDR1 is MNHEY, CDR2 SMNVEV (reference sequence). The CDR3 sequence is CASSLAQDRGPNSPLHF.

The chain is built from TRBV7-8 and TRBJ1-3; TCRdb designates TRBD1, a call that cannot be tested without DNA. From germline, CDR1 is SGHVS and CDR2 FQNEAQ. This CDR3 contains 14 residues. CDR3 residues: CASSSGTERNTIYF.

The rearrangement uses TRBV6-2 or TRBV6-3 and TRBJ1-1; TCRdb designates TRBD1, a call that cannot be tested without DNA. Germline loops: CDR1 MNHEY, CDR2 SVGEGT. The CDR3 is 13 amino acids. CDR3 sequence reads: CASTFISTDEAFF.

The J gene is TRBJ1-1, the V gene TRBV7-9; TCRdb's D call of TRBD1 is untestable without DNA. Germline V lookup: CDR1 SEHNR, CDR2 FQNEAQ (reference sequence). The CDR3 sequence is 13 residues long. CDR3: CASSLPEGAEAFF.

This chain joins TRBV5-1 and TRBJ2-7; as DNA is missing, the TRBD2 call by TCRdb cannot be tested. The CDR3 has 14 amino acids. Looked up from germline, CDR1 is SGHRS and CDR2 is YFSETQ. CDR3 residues: CASSVSLGFYEQYF.

V usage is TRBV5-1 and J usage is TRBJ2-4; no DNA is available, so the TRBD1 call from TCRdb remains unchecked. The CDR3 covers 15 residues. Germline V lookup: CDR1 SGHRS, CDR2 YFSETQ. CDR3 loop: CASSLAPGGQNIQYF.

This chain connects TRBV4-1 to TRBJ1-2. CDR1 is MGHRA, CDR2 YSYEKL, per germline. The CDR3 is made up of 12 amino acids. CDR3 in amino acids: CASSQGPYGYTF.

V and J are TRBV12-3 or TRBV12-4 and TRBJ1-2; TCRdb's assignment of TRBD1 cannot be checked, as there is no DNA. The CDR3 length is 12 residues. Here the CDR3 reads CASAGLSYGYTF.

J is TRBJ2-5 and V is TRBV3-1; TCRdb designates TRBD1, a call that cannot be tested without DNA. This CDR3 region has 14 residues. Germline V gene sequence: CDR1 LGHDT, CDR2 YNNKEL (reference sequence). The chain's CDR3 is CDSSPTGMRETQYF.

The V and J genes are TRBV28 and TRBJ2-1; without DNA, the TCRdb call of TRBD1 cannot be checked. Germline V gives CDR1 MDHEN, CDR2 SYDVKM. The CDR3 runs to 13 residues. The CDR3 region is CASTPWGANEQFF.

This rearrangement joins TRBV7-6 to TRBJ2-2. This CDR3 is 13 amino acids long. The germline gives CDR1 SGHVS, CDR2 FNYEAQ. CDR3 residues: CATGHMNTGELFF.

The chain uses TRBV20-1 and TRBJ2-5; the TCRdb D gene call, TRBD2, has no DNA to confirm it. The CDR3 loop spans 13 amino acids. The germline CDR1 and CDR2 sequences are DFQATT and SNEGSKA (reference sequence). This CDR3 is CSARETWGEGQYF.

The chain uses TRBV12-3 or TRBV12-4 and TRBJ1-2; checking the TCRdb D call of TRBD1 is not possible without DNA. The CDR3 extends over 16 amino acids. This CDR3 is CASDSPRTGSNYGYTF.

J is TRBJ2-1 and V is TRBV5-4; TCRdb indicates TRBD1, and absent DNA this call remains unverified. CDR3 length: 15 amino acids. Per germline, CDR1 SGHNT and CDR2 YYREEE (reference sequence). The CDR3 loop reads CASSAGTGGYNEQFF.